These 12 T cell receptor beta chains came from one sample sequenced in a study of shared clonotypes between healthy human individuals. Some clones are missing from TCRdb's copy, which holds only in-frame ones; the method was immunoSEQ multiplex PCR. Of about 1 million clones in the sample, about three quarters were seen once. The sequenced material came from memory CD4+ T cells sorted from blood. Indicated subset: CD45RA-negative fraction. The receptors originated from a man between 18 and 29 years old in good health.

V is TRBV6-5 and J is TRBJ1-1; no reliable D call. CDR1 and CDR2 (germline): MNHEY, SVGAGI. V gave up 6 bases and J gave up 0 bases, with 8 bases separating them. The CDR3 has 13 residues. CDR3 DNA sequence: TGTGCCAGCAGGGAACAGATGAACACTGAAGCTTTCTTT. Amino acid sequence: CASREQMNTEAFF.

This clone was observed a few times. The V and J genes are TRBV21-1 and TRBJ1-2. TRBV21-1 is a recognized pseudogene. The CDR3 length is 16 residues. CDR3 in DNA: TGTGCCAGCAGCAAATCCCCGGGACGGGGGAACTATGGCTACACCTTC. This gives the protein CASSKSPGRGNYGYTF.

CDR3 region: CASSLFQGFYEQYF. Written as DNA, the CDR3 is TGCGCCAGCAGCTTGTTTCAGGGGTTCTACGAGCAGTACTTC. The V gene is TRBV5-1, the J gene TRBJ2-7; D may be TRBD1 (6 bases). CDR1 is SGHRS and CDR2 is YFSETQ in the germline V gene. The CDR3 runs to 14 residues. V was pared by 1 base and J by 3 bases, with 11 bases between.

This chain links TRBV9 with TRBJ1-1, with unresolved D. V was trimmed by 1 base and J by 1 base, leaving 5 bases between them. The CDR3 sequence is 13 residues long. Germline assignment: CDR1 SGDLS and CDR2 YYNGEE. CDR3: CASSVSQNTEAFF. CDR3 bases: TGTGCCAGCAGCGTATCCCAGAACACTGAAGCTTTCTTT.

V is TRBV4-3 and J is TRBJ1-5; perhaps TRBD1 as D (5 bases). The CDR3 loop spans 15 amino acids. Between the trimmed V and J ends, which lost 1 base and 4 bases, there was a span of 11 bases. CDR1 is LGHNA, CDR2 YSLEER, per germline. The CDR3 coding sequence is TGCGCCAGCAGCCAAGGCCCAGGGATAAATCAGCCCCAGCATTTT. As protein: CASSQGPGINQPQHF.

This clone was seen ten or more times. The chain has TRBV6-1 and TRBJ1-2, with a tentative D call TRBD1 (6 bases). V lost 1 base to trimming and J lost 6 bases, with 12 bases between them. Germline CDR1 is MNHNS and CDR2 is SASEGT. The CDR3 runs 14 residues. The CDR3 DNA sequence: TGTGCCAGCAGTGAAGTGTGGGGGGCGAATGGCTACACCTTC. Its protein product is CASSEVWGANGYTF.

This clone was found a few times. Within the sample, other DNA sequences also encode this same CDR3. The gene calls are TRBV7-9 and TRBJ1-4, with D uncertain. The V gene lost 1 base and the J gene lost 0 bases, with 3 bases spanning the gap. The CDR3 runs to 14 residues. Germline assignment: CDR1 SEHNR and CDR2 FQNEAQ (reference sequence). In DNA, the CDR3 is TGTGCCAGCAGCTTAGGTGCAACTAATGAAAAACTGTTTTTT. It codes for CASSLGATNEKLFF.

V is TRBV30 and J is TRBJ2-5, with D perhaps TRBD2 (6 bases). The CDR3 is 15 residues long. With 2 bases removed from V and 4 bases from J, the gap between germline ends came to 17 bases. CDR1 and CDR2 (germline): GTSNPN, SVGIG (reference sequence). The CDR3 protein is CAWSQRLGASETQYF. The CDR3 coding sequence is TGTGCCTGGAGTCAAAGACTAGGGGCATCAGAGACCCAGTACTTC.

The V and J genes are TRBV28 and TRBJ1-6; a possible D gene is TRBD1 (6 bases). The CDR3 loop spans 15 amino acids. In germline, CDR1 is MDHEN, CDR2 SYDVKM. The V and J ends lost 5 bases and 5 bases respectively, with 13 bases between them. The CDR3 here is CASSTAGGHNSPLHF. CDR3 bases: TGTGCCAGCAGTACCGCCGGGGGGCATAATTCACCCCTCCACTTT.

The chain combines TRBV30 with TRBJ1-6; D gene unclear. CDR3 length equals 11 residues. V lost 6 bases, J lost 7 bases, and 7 bases lay in between. Per germline, CDR1 GTSNPN and CDR2 SVGIG (reference sequence). CDR3 in DNA: TGTGCCTGCACCCAGAATTCACCCCTCCACTTT. As protein: CACTQNSPLHF.

The V gene is TRBV18, the J gene TRBJ2-7; 11 bases fit TRBD1. The CDR3 sequence is 16 residues long. Germline lookup yields CDR1 KGHSH and CDR2 LQKENI. The ends lost 4 bases at V and 5 bases at J; junction bases unmatched: 10. In DNA, the CDR3 is TGTGCCAGCTCACTACGGACAGGGGGCGCGGGGGACGAGCAGTACTTC. Translating gives CASSLRTGGAGDEQYF.

The CDR3 bases are TGTGCCAGCAGTGAAGCGTCAGGCTTTGAAGCTTTCTTT. Protein sequence: CASSEASGFEAFF. The chain recombines TRBV6-1 with TRBJ1-1; unclear D gene. Trimming shortened V by 0 bases and J by 7 bases, and 9 bases separated the two germline ends. The CDR3 loop spans 13 amino acids. Germline V gene sequence: CDR1 MNHNS, CDR2 SASEGT.